This TCR beta chain came from a study of T cells in narcolepsy. Study at large: Donors had narcolepsy type 1 or type 2, or were healthy controls.

This table comes from immunoSEQ multiplex PCR, and its TCRdb copy is limited to in-frame clones, with some not included. Of 9,500 to 12,000 clones in the sample, roughly 94% were seen once. Study-level results: Same-patient CSF and blood CD4+ T cell clonotypes included HCRT-specific and TRIB2-specific autoreactive ones. Reportedly, autoreactive clonotypes were serially detected in patients' blood but not controls'.

The V end lost 0 bases, the J end lost 10 bases, and 13 bases lay between the germline ends. This CDR3 comprises 14 residues. CDR1 is WNHNN and CDR2 is SYGVQD in the germline V gene (reference sequence). Concerning this clone: The antigen is not known.

The sequencing input was CD45RA- memory CD4+ T cells from PBMCs. The gene calls are TRBV10-1 and TRBJ2-1; D might be TRBD1 (6 bases). The TCR was taken from a human donor with narcolepsy. The CDR3 reads CASSESAGDGEQFF. DNA of the CDR3: TGCGCCAGCAGTGAGTCGGCAGGGGACGGGGAGCAGTTCTTC.